This is a list of T cell receptor beta chains from one sample in a study of a mutant IDH1 vaccine in newly diagnosed glioma. Clones were sequenced by immunoSEQ multiplex PCR, and TCRdb holds only the in-frame ones, with some missing. The sample carries 20,000 to 25,000 clones, around 82% recorded once. Their antigens remain unidentified. The material sequenced was PBMCs, taken from a glioma patient whose treatment included an IDH1 peptide vaccine. The receptors were gathered from a man aged 30 to 39 with glioma. Each CDR3 is given with its conserved first and last residue.

j_call v_call cdr3_aa
TRBJ2-1 TRBV19 CASSIDRAVQGEQFF
TRBJ2-1 TRBV1 CTSSQAGSYNEQFF
TRBJ1-1 TRBV6-4 CASSDTDRLTEAFF
TRBJ1-2 TRBV28 CASSFPFYGYTF
TRBJ1-1 TRBV23-1 CASSQRGPRNTEAFF
TRBJ2-3 TRBV7-9 CASSHGSTDTQYF
TRBJ1-2 TRBV5-5 CASSFSGGDYGYTF
TRBJ2-3 TRBV5-1 CASSPGASGPLGDTQYF
TRBJ1-2 TRBV12-1 CASSSCAGKSSYTF
TRBJ2-3 TRBV18 CASSPGMAGTDTQYF
TRBJ2-1 TRBV15 CATSRGGGLYNEQFF
TRBJ1-4 TRBV2 CASSESPSGGEKLFF
TRBJ2-1 TRBV10-3 CAISPGLAGREQFF
TRBJ1-1 TRBV25-1 CASSPRTVGRNTEAFF
TRBJ2-1 TRBV27 CASSLWLAGGGNEQFF
TRBJ2-1 TRBV2 CASLRGQKQFF
TRBJ1-2 TRBV27 CASSPLGSNYGYTF
TRBJ1-1 TRBV6-6 CASSYTLRGLNTEAFF
TRBJ2-3 TRBV29-1 CSVDRQTTDTQYF
TRBJ1-1 TRBV5-1 CASSLLGVNTEAFF
TRBJ1-1 TRBV5-4 CASSLAQEFNTEAFF
TRBJ1-3 TRBV15 CATRRLPGNTIYF
TRBJ2-7 TRBV9 CASSPNWGSEQYF
TRBJ1-2 TRBV6-5 CASTDNRDGGYTF
TRBJ2-7 TRBV15 CATSRPLRTGTYEQYF
TRBJ1-1 TRBV11-2 CASSYSGTSNTEAFF
TRBJ1-1 TRBV5-4 CASSLGGGDNTEAFF
TRBJ2-3 TRBV4-1 CASSRAAGPPFTDTQYF
TRBJ1-5 TRBV6-6 CASRPPGGQPQHF
TRBJ2-7 TRBV7-8 CASSSDRDFSSHYEQYF
TRBJ2-7 TRBV5-6 CASSFPSGRSSYEQYF
TRBJ2-6 TRBV9 CASSVDQGGDTWANVLTF
TRBJ1-5 TRBV19 CASTRGQGNSNQPQHF
TRBJ2-5 TRBV5-8 CASSWDRERETQYF
TRBJ2-2 TRBV18 CASSPAVPGELFF
TRBJ1-5 TRBV5-1 CASSLGPWDRSNQPQHF
TRBJ2-7 TRBV2 CASRDTTYEQYF
TRBJ2-7 TRBV5-1 CASSKDYEVYEQYF
TRBJ2-1 TRBV5-1 CASSGLAGVNEQFF
TRBJ1-2 TRBV5-4 CASSPRDRPNYGYTF
TRBJ2-5 TRBV19 CASSIDDRDQETQYF
TRBJ2-7 TRBV6-1 CASSDRGGTSGISNEQYF
TRBJ2-2 TRBV18 CASSPLGNTGELFF